The clone carrying this TCR beta chain was recorded a few times. The sample belongs to a study of blood T cells in healthy people across ages. Study in general: With template switching, about one barcoded beta molecule was captured per two T cells.

Germline V gives CDR1 SGHVS, CDR2 FQNEAQ. The CDR3 totals 14 residues. Trimming cost V 5 bases and J 1 base, with 12 bases left between them. Then a second PCR, running about 7 to 11 cycles, was carried out with a sample-barcoded 5' primer and a J-beta primer mix. TCRdb independently ran MiXCR on the 5' RACE reads; one entry per CDR3 protein. Counted here are around 1,000,000 distinct CDR3 sequences, under 30% occurring once; the ten biggest clones make up about 0.8%. The same sample was also used in a study of T cells of mothers and their children. That report notes: Sequencing returned over 10 million TCR beta CDR3 reads per mother and 3 million to 3.5 million per child.

The clonotype originates from a girl aged 2-15 years in good health. V usage is TRBV7-8 and J usage is TRBJ2-7; tentatively, D is TRBD2 (7 bases). Sequenced sample: blood. CDR3 nucleotide sequence: TGTGCCAGCAGCCACCGGGGGGCTTCCTACGAGCAGTACTTC. It translates to CASSHRGASYEQYF. The entire variable domain, with the rest obtained from reference TRBV7-8 and TRBJ2-7, is as follows: GAGVSQSPRYKVAKRGQDVALRCDPISGHVSLFWYQQALGQGPEFLTYFQNEAQLDKSGLPSDRFFAERPEGSVSTLKIQRTQQEDSAVYLCASSHRGASYEQYFGPGTRLTVT.